This T cell receptor beta chain appears in the sequencing data of a study of cytomegalovirus exposure and HLA in healthy donors. Study-level results: V- and J-gene trimming in TCR beta was tied to a missense DCLRE1C variant by an analysis performed later.

PCR amplification relied on 60 Vbeta primers (plus 13 Jbeta primers). The data were produced by immunoSEQ multiplex PCR, yet TCRdb's version contains in-frame clones alone and is incomplete. The profile shows approximately 85,000 clones, roughly 78% of them singletons. The CDR3 consists of 14 residues. The J segment lost 7 bases and the V segment lost 6 bases, leaving 10 bases of the junction unmatched. In germline, CDR1 is SEHNR, CDR2 FQNEAQ (reference sequence). This clone has only a few counts. The antigen remains undetermined. The sequencing input was PBMCs. This chain links TRBV7-9 with TRBJ1-2, with 8 nucleotides matching TRBD1. The sequence derives from a man aged 25 to 45 in good health and CMV-seronegative. The CDR3 loop reads CASRSTGDEGGYTF. The CDR3 DNA reads TGTGCCAGCAGATCGACAGGGGATGAGGGTGGCTACACCTTC.